This T cell receptor (beta chain) was retrieved from a study of shared clonotypes between healthy human individuals. This CDR3 is built from 13 residues. V lost 8 bases, J lost 8 bases, and 4 bases stayed unmatched. The germline gives CDR1 SGHVS, CDR2 FQNEAQ. This clone was detected a few times. Genomic DNA of each subset was evenly split across several immunoSEQ plates. Methods used by the authors: Filtering differed for immunoSEQ, which gave only junction sequences without quality scores. The method was immunoSEQ multiplex PCR; TCRdb's version includes in-frame clones alone and lacks a portion of them. That table supplies the V and J calls and clone size; D and trimming were determined from the DNA. The data hold 550,000 to 700,000 clones, with around four fifths observed a single time.

The sequenced sample consisted of memory CD4+ T cells sorted from blood. Subset denoted: CD45RA-negative fraction. The chain is built from TRBV7-8 and TRBJ2-1; 12 positions agree with TRBD2. This clonotype was sampled from a woman aged 25 to 39 in good health. Written as DNA, the CDR3 is TGTGCCAGCGTACTAGCGGGAGGTGATGAGCAGTTCTTC. It encodes CASVLAGGDEQFF.